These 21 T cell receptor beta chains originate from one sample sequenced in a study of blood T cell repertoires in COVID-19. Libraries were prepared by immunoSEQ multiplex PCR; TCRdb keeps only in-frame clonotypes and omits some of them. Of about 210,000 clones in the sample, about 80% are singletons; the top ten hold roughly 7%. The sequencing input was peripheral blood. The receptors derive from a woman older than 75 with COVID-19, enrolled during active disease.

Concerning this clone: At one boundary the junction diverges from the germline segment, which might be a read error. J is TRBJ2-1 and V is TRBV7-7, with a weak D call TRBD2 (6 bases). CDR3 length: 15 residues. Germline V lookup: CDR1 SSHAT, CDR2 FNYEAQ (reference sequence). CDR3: CASSSGVTSYNEQFF. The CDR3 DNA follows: TGTGCTAGCAGCTCGGGGGTGACCTCCTACAATGAGCAGTTCTTC.

CDR3 sequence reads: CASSLGPLTSTDTQYF. The CDR3 coding sequence is TGTGCCAGCAGCTTAGGTCCGCTAACCAGCACAGATACGCAGTATTTT. The chain joins TRBV7-6 to TRBJ2-3; no clear D gene. Per the germline V gene, CDR1 is SGHVS and CDR2 is FNYEAQ. Between the trimmed V and J ends, which lost 1 base and 0 bases, there was a span of 11 bases. CDR3 length equals 16 residues.

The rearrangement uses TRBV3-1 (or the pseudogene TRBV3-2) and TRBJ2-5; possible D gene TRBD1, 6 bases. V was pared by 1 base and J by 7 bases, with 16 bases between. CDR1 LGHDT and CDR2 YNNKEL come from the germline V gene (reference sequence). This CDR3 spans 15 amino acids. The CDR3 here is CASSQVGTPQGTQYF. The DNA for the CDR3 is TGTGCCAGCAGCCAAGTCGGGACACCCCAGGGGACCCAGTACTTC.

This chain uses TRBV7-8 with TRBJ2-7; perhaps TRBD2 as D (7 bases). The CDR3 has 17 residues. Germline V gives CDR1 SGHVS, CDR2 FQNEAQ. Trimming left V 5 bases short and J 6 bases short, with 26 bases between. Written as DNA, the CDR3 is TGTGCCAGCAGCCGAAGGGGCTCGGGGGGCCAAGGTGGCGAGCAGTACTTC. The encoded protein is CASSRRGSGGQGGEQYF.

CDR3 coding DNA: TGTGCCAGCAGACTGGGGGCTTCGGGTGGCTACACCTTC. Amino acids: CASRLGASGGYTF. The chain has TRBV12-3 or TRBV12-4 and TRBJ1-2; perhaps TRBD1 as D (6 bases). V lost 6 bases and J 7 bases, leaving 15 bases between the germline ends. The CDR3 has 13 amino acids.

In DNA form, the CDR3 reads TGCGCCAGCAGCTTGGGGCCAGACAGCTCTGGAAACACCATATATTTT. Translation: CASSLGPDSSGNTIYF. The chain joins TRBV5-1 to TRBJ1-3; the D gene is possibly TRBD1 (5 bases). CDR3 length: 16 amino acids. Germline V gene lookup returns CDR1 SGHRS and CDR2 YFSETQ. The V end was cut by 0 bases, the J end by 0 bases, with 10 bases between.

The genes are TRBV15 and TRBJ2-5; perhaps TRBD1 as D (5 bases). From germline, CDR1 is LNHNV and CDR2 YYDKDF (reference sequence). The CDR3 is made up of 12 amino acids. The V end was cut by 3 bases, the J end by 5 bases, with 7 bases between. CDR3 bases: TGTGCCACCAGCAGGGGGCCGGAGACCCAGTACTTC. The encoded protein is CATSRGPETQYF.

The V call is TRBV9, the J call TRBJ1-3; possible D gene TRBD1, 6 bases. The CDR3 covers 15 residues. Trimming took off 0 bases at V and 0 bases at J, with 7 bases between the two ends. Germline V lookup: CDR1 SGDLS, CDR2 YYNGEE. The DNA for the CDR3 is TGTGCCAGCAGCGTAGGACAGGCCTCTGGAAACACCATATATTTT. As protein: CASSVGQASGNTIYF.

This chain's CDR3 is CASSPRRQGKGLQPQHF. CDR3 sequence (DNA): TGTGCCAGCAGTCCTAGGCGACAGGGAAAAGGTCTACAGCCCCAGCATTTT. This sequence joins TRBV28 and TRBJ1-5; TRBD1 aligns across 7 bases. V trimming: 5 bases; J trimming: 7 bases; junction bases outside the gene matches: 17. The CDR3 runs 17 residues. Looked up from germline, CDR1 is MDHEN and CDR2 is SYDVKM.

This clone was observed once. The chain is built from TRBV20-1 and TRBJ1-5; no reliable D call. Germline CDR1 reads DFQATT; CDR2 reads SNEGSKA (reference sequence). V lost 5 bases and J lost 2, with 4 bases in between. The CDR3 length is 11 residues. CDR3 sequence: CSAEGNQPQHF. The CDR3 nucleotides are TGCAGTGCTGAGGGCAATCAGCCCCAGCATTTT.

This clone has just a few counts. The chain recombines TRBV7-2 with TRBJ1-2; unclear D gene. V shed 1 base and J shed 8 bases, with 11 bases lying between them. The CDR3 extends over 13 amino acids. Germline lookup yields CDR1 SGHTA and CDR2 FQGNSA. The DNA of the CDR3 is TGTGCCAGCAGCTTAGATCCAGGCTCCGGCTACACCTTC. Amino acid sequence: CASSLDPGSGYTF.

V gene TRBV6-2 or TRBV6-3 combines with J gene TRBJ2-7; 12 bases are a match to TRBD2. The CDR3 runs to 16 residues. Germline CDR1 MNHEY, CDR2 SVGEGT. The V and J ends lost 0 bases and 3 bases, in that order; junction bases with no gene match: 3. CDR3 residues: CASSYSPLAGGYEQYF. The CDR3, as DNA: TGTGCCAGCAGTTACTCCCCACTAGCGGGAGGCTACGAGCAGTACTTC.

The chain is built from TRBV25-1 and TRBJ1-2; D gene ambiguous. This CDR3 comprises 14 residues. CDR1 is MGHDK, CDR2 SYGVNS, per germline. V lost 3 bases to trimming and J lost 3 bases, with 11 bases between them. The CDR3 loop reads CASSDPRMHYGYTF. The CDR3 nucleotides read TGTGCCAGCAGTGACCCCAGGATGCACTATGGCTACACCTTC.

Written as DNA, the CDR3 is TGTGCCAGCAGCCTCCAAGTGACTAGCGGCACAGATACGCAGTATTTT. As protein: CASSLQVTSGTDTQYF. The chain carries TRBV3-1 (or the pseudogene TRBV3-2) and TRBJ2-3; TRBD2 agrees at 8 bases. With 4 bases clipped from V and 1 base from J, the junction kept 7 bases outside the gene matches. The germline V gene encodes CDR1 LGHDT and CDR2 YNNKEL (reference sequence). The CDR3 contains 16 residues.

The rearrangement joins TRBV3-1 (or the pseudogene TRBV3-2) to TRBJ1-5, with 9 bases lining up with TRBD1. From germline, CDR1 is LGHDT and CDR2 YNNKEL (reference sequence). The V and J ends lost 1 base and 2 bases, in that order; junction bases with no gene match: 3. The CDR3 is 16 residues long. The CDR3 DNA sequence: TGTGCCAGCAGCCAAGCGGGACAGGGAGGCAATCAGCCCCAGCATTTT. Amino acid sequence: CASSQAGQGGNQPQHF.

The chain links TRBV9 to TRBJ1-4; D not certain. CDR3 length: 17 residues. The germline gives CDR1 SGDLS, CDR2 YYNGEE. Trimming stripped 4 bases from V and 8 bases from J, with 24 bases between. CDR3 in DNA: TGTGCCAGCAGCAAGGGAGGGCCAACGCCAGGACGGGAAAAACTGTTTTTT. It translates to CASSKGGPTPGREKLFF.

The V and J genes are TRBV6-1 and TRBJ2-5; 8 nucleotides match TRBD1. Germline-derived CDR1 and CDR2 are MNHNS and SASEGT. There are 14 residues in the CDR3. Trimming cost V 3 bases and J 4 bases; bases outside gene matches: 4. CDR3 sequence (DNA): TGTGCCAGCAGTGAGGCAGGGGGCCGAGAGACCCAGTACTTC. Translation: CASSEAGGRETQYF.

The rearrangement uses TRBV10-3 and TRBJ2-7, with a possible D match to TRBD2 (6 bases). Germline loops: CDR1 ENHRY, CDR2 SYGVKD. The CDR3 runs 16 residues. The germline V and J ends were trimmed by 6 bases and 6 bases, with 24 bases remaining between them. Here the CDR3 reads CAISLSGSTGSTEQYF. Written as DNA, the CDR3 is TGTGCCATCAGCCTTAGCGGATCGACCGGGTCCACCGAGCAGTACTTC.

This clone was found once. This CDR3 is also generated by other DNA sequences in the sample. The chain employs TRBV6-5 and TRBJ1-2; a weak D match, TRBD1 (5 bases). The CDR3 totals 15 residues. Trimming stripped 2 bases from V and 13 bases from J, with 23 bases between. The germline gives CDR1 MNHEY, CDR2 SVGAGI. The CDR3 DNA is TGTGCCAGCAGTTACCGACCAACCAGCTTGCAGGGTTGCACCTTC. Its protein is CASSYRPTSLQGCTF.

For the CDR3, the DNA is TGTGCCAGTATCCTCAGCTCCGGGAGATTCGGACCTAACTATGGCTACACCTTC. Amino acids: CASILSSGRFGPNYGYTF. J is TRBJ1-2 and V is TRBV19; no reliable D call. The CDR3 contains 18 residues. CDR1 and CDR2 from the germline V gene are LNHDA and SQIVND (reference sequence). Trimming cost V 7 bases and J 0 bases, with 24 bases left between them.

The CDR3 bases are TGTGCCAGTAGTTCGACAGGGTCGGGCACTGAAGCTTTCTTT. Translating gives CASSSTGSGTEAFF. The chain combines TRBV19 with TRBJ1-1; 7 bases agree with TRBD1. CDR1 and CDR2 from the germline V gene are LNHDA and SQIVND (reference sequence). J was trimmed by 4 bases and V by 5 bases; bases with no gene match: 7. The CDR3 runs to 14 residues. Complete variable domain (other parts from reference TRBV19 and TRBJ1-1): DGGITQSPKYLFRKEGQNVTLSCEQNLNHDAMYWYRQDPGQGLRLIYYSQIVNDFQKGDIAEGYSVSREKKESFPLTVTSAQKNPTAFYLCASSSTGSGTEAFFGQGTRLTVV.